A selection of T cell receptor beta chains follows, all from one sample in a study of early T cells in non-severe SARS-CoV-2 infection. TCRdb processed the 5' RACE reads anew with MiXCR; each CDR3 protein has one entry. The sample has 50,000 to 70,000 distinct CDR3 sequences; about 8.9% are singletons. Sequencing was done on a sample of whole blood. The receptors were sampled from an adult who was a healthcare worker with PCR-confirmed SARS-CoV-2 infection or an uninfected control (not recorded which). CDR3s include the opening cysteine and the closing phenylalanine or tryptophan. D genes are given only for firm matches. Not every row has a clone size; where given, it reads once, few, many or a size class.

>TRBV11-2|11|.|many|TRBJ2-3
TGTGCCAGCGGGCGGAGGGATACGCAGTATTTT
CASGRRDTQYF
>TRBV11-1|13|.|many|TRBJ2-6
TGTGCCAGCAGCTTAGAGGGACAAGGCCCCGAAATTTTC
CASSLEGQGPEIF
>TRBV30|16|.|.|TRBJ2-3
TGTGCCTGGAGTGTCCTGGGACCCCCGATTCGGGGTACGCAGTATTTT
CAWSVLGPPIRGTQYF
>TRBV28|15|.|many|TRBJ1-6
TGTGCCAGCAAGCCACCGACGGGATATAATTCACCCCTCCACTTT
CASKPPTGYNSPLHF
>TRBV28|13|.|few|TRBJ2-1
TGTGCCAGCACGGGCCTCAGGGAGAATGAGCAGTTCTTC
CASTGLRENEQFF
>TRBV2|11|.|few|TRBJ2-1
TGTGCCAGCTCGGGTCTAGCCAAGCAGTTCTTC
CASSGLAKQFF
>TRBV9|17|TRBD2|.|TRBJ2-1
TGTGCCAGCAGCGTAGCTCCGGGACTAGTTGTTTTCAATGAGCAGTTCTTC
CASSVAPGLVVFNEQFF
>TRBV14|12|.|few|TRBJ2-7
TGTGCCAGCAGCCAAACCGGGCGAGAGCAGTACTTC
CASSQTGREQYF
>TRBV14|11|.|few|TRBJ2-3
TGTGCCAGCAGCCAAGGAGATACGCAGTATTTT
CASSQGDTQYF
>TRBV5-1|14|.|few|TRBJ1-4
TGCGCCAGCAGCATCAGGGAGTCGAATGAAAAACTGTTTTTT
CASSIRESNEKLFF
>TRBV28|15|.|.|TRBJ2-3
TGTGCCAGCAGTCCCCTTTCAGGGTACACAGATACGCAGTATTTT
CASSPLSGYTDTQYF
>TRBV7-2|14|.|many|TRBJ2-4
TGTGCCAGCAGCTTGGGGGTCACTGCGAACATTCAGTACTTC
CASSLGVTANIQYF
>TRBV14|13|.|many|TRBJ2-7
TGTGCCAGCAGGGAGGTGGGGACCTACGAGCAGTACTTC
CASREVGTYEQYF
>TRBV6-2/TRBV6-3|16|TRBD2|many|TRBJ2-7
TGTGCCAGCAGAGACTATAGGACTAGCGGCACCTACGAGCAGTACTTC
CASRDYRTSGTYEQYF
>TRBV20-1|14|TRBD2|few|TRBJ2-1
TGCAGTGCTAGCCTAGGTAGCGGGAGCAATGAGCAGTTCTTC
CSASLGSGSNEQFF
>TRBV28|14|.|many|TRBJ2-1
TGTGCCAGCAGTACAACACCAGGGTGGAATGAGCAGTTCTTC
CASSTTPGWNEQFF
>TRBV10-3|12|.|.|TRBJ2-3
TGTGCCATCAGTGACGGCACAGATACGCAGTATTTT
CAISDGTDTQYF
>TRBV6-5|12|.|.|TRBJ2-7
TGTGCCAGCACGGCGGGGAACCACGAGCAGTACTTC
CASTAGNHEQYF
>TRBV6-1|13|.|few|TRBJ2-3
TGTGCCAGCAGTGTAGACTACACAGATACGCAGTATTTT
CASSVDYTDTQYF
>TRBV6-2/TRBV6-3|12|.|.|TRBJ2-7
TGTGCCAGCACCGACACAGGGCGCGAGCAGTACTTC
CASTDTGREQYF
>TRBV3-1|16|TRBD2|few|TRBJ2-1
TGTGCCAGCAGCCAAGGTCCGGGACTAGCGAGGGATGAGCAGTTCTTC
CASSQGPGLARDEQFF
>TRBV18|15|TRBD2|.|TRBJ2-1
TGTGCCAGCTCACCGGGGACTAGCGGTAACAATGAGCAGTTCTTC
CASSPGTSGNNEQFF
>TRBV7-2|13|.|.|TRBJ2-3
TGTGCCAGCACCCTCGAGGGGAGGCATACGCAGTATTTT
CASTLEGRHTQYF
>TRBV29-1|11|.|many|TRBJ2-4
TGCAGCGTTGAAGCCCCTGGGATTCAGTACTTC
CSVEAPGIQYF
>TRBV28|18|TRBD1|few|TRBJ1-5
TGTGCCAGCAGCCCTCAAAGACAGGGGGGTTTTGTCAATCAGCCCCAGCATTTT
CASSPQRQGGFVNQPQHF
>TRBV12-3/TRBV12-4|15|.|.|TRBJ1-5
TGTGCCAGCAGTTATGGGGGGACTGTAGGGCAGCCCCAGCATTTT
CASSYGGTVGQPQHF
>TRBV6-2/TRBV6-3|15|TRBD2|.|TRBJ2-5
TGTGCCAGCAGAAGATTTAGCGGGCCTCAAGAGACCCAGTACTTC
CASRRFSGPQETQYF
>TRBV24-1|14|TRBD1|many|TRBJ2-2
TGTGCCACCAGTGATTCCGGACAGGCCGGGGAGCTGTTTTTT
CATSDSGQAGELFF
>TRBV2|16|.|many|TRBJ2-6
TGTGCCAGCAGTGACACTGCGAGCTCTGGGGCCAACGTCCTGACTTTC
CASSDTASSGANVLTF
>TRBV12-3/TRBV12-4|15|TRBD1|many|TRBJ2-4
TGTGCCAGCAGCAAGGGGGGACAGGGAAGGAACATTCAGTACTTC
CASSKGGQGRNIQYF
>TRBV5-1|13|.|many|TRBJ2-7
TGCGCCAGCAGCTTGGCCGCCAGCAACGAGCAGTACTTC
CASSLAASNEQYF
>TRBV5-5|15|.|many|TRBJ1-3
TGTGCCAGCCGCAATAATCCGGTTGCTGGAAACACCATATATTTT
CASRNNPVAGNTIYF
>TRBV4-3|16|TRBD1|many|TRBJ1-2
TGCGCCAGCAGCCAAGTTCAAGTAGGGGGCGACTATGGCTACACCTTC
CASSQVQVGGDYGYTF
>TRBV5-1|15|.|few|TRBJ2-3
TGCGCCAGCAGCTTGGCCGGCCCTAGCACAGATACGCAGTATTTT
CASSLAGPSTDTQYF
>TRBV29-1|14|.|few|TRBJ1-2
TGCAGCGTTGAAGACCCGGGCAGGGTAGCAGGCTACACCTTC
CSVEDPGRVAGYTF
>TRBV29-1|14|.|many|TRBJ2-5
TGCAGCGTTGATAAGCTTGCAGGAGGAGAGACCCAGTACTTC
CSVDKLAGGETQYF
>TRBV29-1|13|.|.|TRBJ2-1
TGCAGCGTTGGGCAGGGAACATACAATGAGCAGTTCTTC
CSVGQGTYNEQFF
>TRBV21-1|18|.|few|TRBJ2-5
TGTGCCAGCAGCAAAGACAAGCGGGAGGGCCGAGGCCAAGAGACCCAGTACTTC
CASSKDKREGRGQETQYF
>TRBV7-8|16|.|many|TRBJ2-3
TGTGCCAGCAGCCCGAGGGGCGGGTATAGCACAGATACGCAGTATTTT
CASSPRGGYSTDTQYF
>TRBV29-1|15|.|.|TRBJ2-3
TGCAGCGTTGAAGATCAAGCGCTCCGGGCAGATACGCAGTATTTT
CSVEDQALRADTQYF
>TRBV20-1|15|TRBD2|few|TRBJ2-3
TGCAGTGCTAGACCGACTAGCGGCCGCACAGATACGCAGTATTTT
CSARPTSGRTDTQYF
>TRBV20-1|14|TRBD1|.|TRBJ1-5
TGCAGTGCTACGCCGGGACAGACAAATCAGCCCCAGCATTTT
CSATPGQTNQPQHF
>TRBV12-5|15|TRBD1|few|TRBJ2-7
TGTGCTAGTGGTTTGGGACAGGGATATTCCTACGAGCAGTACTTC
CASGLGQGYSYEQYF
>TRBV9|16|.|few|TRBJ1-2
TGTGCCAGCAATGGGGGCAGGACTCATTCACAATCAGGCTACACCTTC
CASNGGRTHSQSGYTF
>TRBV5-6|15|TRBD1|.|TRBJ2-1
TGTGCCAGCAGCTTTGGGACAGGTTTCTACAATGAGCAGTTCTTC
CASSFGTGFYNEQFF
>TRBV7-2|14|.|many|TRBJ2-7
TGTGCCAGCAGCACACCGGGACTTAGGGGCGAGCAGTACTTC
CASSTPGLRGEQYF
>TRBV7-2|16|.|few|TRBJ2-7
TGTGCCAGCAGCCTGAGCCCGGGCCAAAGGGGCAACGAGCAGTACTTC
CASSLSPGQRGNEQYF
>TRBV28|15|TRBD1|many|TRBJ1-2
TGTGCCAGCAGTGCACCGGGACAGGAACTCTATGGCTACACCTTC
CASSAPGQELYGYTF